Following are 20 T cell receptor beta chains from one sample sequenced in a study of blood T cell repertoires in COVID-19. Assay: immunoSEQ multiplex PCR; the TCRdb copy retains only in-frame clones and omits some. The data contain 180,000 or so clones, about 85% of them singletons. Sequenced material: peripheral blood. The receptor source for this set is a woman in her sixties with acute or convalescent COVID-19.

The chain has TRBV24-1 and TRBJ2-1; TRBD1 agrees at 8 bases. This CDR3 has 16 amino acids. Germline V CDR1 and CDR2: KGHDR, SFDVKD. J was trimmed by 3 bases and V by 3 bases; bases with no gene match: 6. Here the CDR3 DNA reads TGTGCCACCAGTGATCCAGACAGGGGCCGCTACAATGAGCAGTTCTTC. This translates into CATSDPDRGRYNEQFF.

The V call is TRBV20-1, the J call TRBJ1-4; D is unresolved. Deletions cut 6 bases from V and 8 bases from J, with 10 bases between. CDR3 length: 11 residues. From germline, CDR1 is DFQATT and CDR2 SNEGSKA (reference sequence). The CDR3 region is CSAGGREKLFF. The CDR3 nucleotides are TGCAGTGCCGGAGGTCGGGAAAAACTGTTTTTT.

The V and J genes are TRBV7-2 and TRBJ2-1, with D unclear. Trimming removed 5 bases at V and 9 bases at J, with 8 bases between. Germline values: CDR1 SGHTA, CDR2 FQGNSA. The CDR3 is made up of 11 amino acids. The CDR3: CASSQAREQFF. The DNA of the CDR3 is TGTGCCAGCAGCCAAGCACGTGAGCAGTTCTTC.

The chain has TRBV7-9 and TRBJ2-1; the D is unclear. This CDR3 spans 15 amino acids. Trimming left V 3 bases short and J 3 bases short, with 12 bases between. Germline CDR1 is SEHNR and CDR2 is FQNEAQ (reference sequence). The CDR3 protein is CASSFLQIDYNEQFF. DNA for the CDR3: TGTGCCAGCAGCTTTCTACAGATCGACTACAATGAGCAGTTCTTC.

This chain joins TRBV6-5 and TRBJ1-2; weak D call: TRBD1 (6 bases). The CDR3 has 14 amino acids. Trimming took 6 bases from V and 11 from J, leaving 22 bases between them. Germline loops: CDR1 MNHEY, CDR2 SVGAGI. The CDR3 sequence is CASSPTSGRGGYTF. The CDR3, as DNA: TGTGCCAGCAGCCCCACTTCGGGCAGGGGCGGATACACCTTC.

In its sample, this clone was seen a few times. The chain links TRBV7-8 to TRBJ1-5; TRBD1 matches at 8 bases. There are 16 residues in the CDR3. V gave up 3 bases and J gave up 2 bases; unmatched junction bases: 6. CDR1 and CDR2 from the germline V gene are SGHVS and FQNEAQ. The CDR3 bases are TGTGCCAGCAGCTTCGGCGGACAGGGCGGCAATCAGCCCCAGCATTTT. Translating gives CASSFGGQGGNQPQHF.

The CDR3 nucleotides are TGTGCCAGCAGCTTAGGGGACAGGGGGTCGGGCACTGAAGCTTTCTTT. Its translation: CASSLGDRGSGTEAFF. V usage is TRBV11-2 and J usage is TRBJ1-1; 11 bases fit TRBD1. Germline CDR1 and CDR2: SGHAT and FQNNGV. The CDR3 covers 16 residues. Losses at the gene ends were 1 base for V and 4 bases for J; bases not matched to a gene: 5.

The chain has TRBV18 and TRBJ2-7, with 11 positions matching TRBD2. The CDR3 has 15 amino acids. The germline CDR1 and CDR2 sequences are KGHSH and LQKENI. Losses at the gene ends were 3 bases for V and 4 bases for J; bases not matched to a gene: 5. CDR3 bases: TGTGCCAGCTCACCTACTAGCGGGAGAAAATACGAGCAGTACTTC. The encoded protein is CASSPTSGRKYEQYF.

The chain joins TRBV30 to TRBJ1-1, with D tentatively TRBD1 (6 bases). The ends were cut back, 5 bases at V and 6 bases at J, with 22 bases in the middle. Germline loops: CDR1 GTSNPN, CDR2 SVGIG (reference sequence). The CDR3 has 15 amino acids. The CDR3 sequence: CAWSFGTSGRAEAFF. The CDR3 bases are TGTGCCTGGTCCTTTGGGACAAGCGGGAGGGCTGAAGCTTTCTTT.

The sample holds a few counts of this clone. V usage is TRBV7-8 and J usage is TRBJ1-1; D unclear. Germline values: CDR1 SGHVS, CDR2 FQNEAQ. This CDR3 has 15 amino acids. The V gene lost 1 base and the J gene lost 4 bases, with 13 bases spanning the gap. Written as DNA, the CDR3 is TGTGCCAGCAGCTTAGTCGGACGGCGGGTCACTGAAGCTTTCTTT. This translates into CASSLVGRRVTEAFF.

The table lists this clone with a count of one. The rearrangement joins TRBV6-5 to TRBJ1-3; 10 nucleotides match TRBD1. The CDR3 loop spans 14 amino acids. The V segment lost 6 bases and the J segment 8 bases; nucleotides outside the gene matches: 7. Germline-derived CDR1 and CDR2 are MNHEY and SVGAGI. CDR3 region: CASRDLDRGDTIYF. DNA of the CDR3: TGTGCCAGCAGGGACCTGGACAGGGGGGACACCATATATTTT.

The chain recombines TRBV6-5 with TRBJ1-1; D unclear. The CDR3 is 16 residues long. Trimming took off 0 bases at V and 4 bases at J, with 15 bases between the two ends. CDR1 is MNHEY and CDR2 is SVGAGI in the germline V gene. CDR3 in amino acids: CASSYSIGELGTEAFF. Here the CDR3 DNA reads TGTGCCAGCAGTTACTCGATTGGGGAGCTCGGCACTGAAGCTTTCTTT.

The chain uses TRBV18 and TRBJ2-7, with 9 positions matching TRBD2. J was trimmed by 1 base and V by 3 bases; bases with no gene match: 4. From germline, CDR1 is KGHSH and CDR2 LQKENI. This CDR3 region has 15 residues. The CDR3 DNA sequence: TGTGCCAGCTCACCCGCAGCGGGAGGTTCCTACGAGCAGTACGTC. Amino acids: CASSPAAGGSYEQYV.

The chain has TRBV6-6 and TRBJ2-3, with 8 bases matching TRBD1. There are 15 residues in the CDR3. Trimming removed 5 bases from V and 1 base from J; junction bases left unmatched: 5. CDR1 is MNHNY, CDR2 SVGAGI, per germline (reference sequence). The CDR3 loop is CASSLDRDRTDTQYF. The CDR3 nucleotides read TGTGCCAGCAGTCTGGACAGGGACCGCACAGATACGCAGTATTTT.

CDR3 amino acids: CASSVGAGVNTNEQFF. The CDR3 nucleotides read TGTGCCAGCAGCGTAGGTGCCGGGGTCAATACGAATGAGCAGTTCTTC. This rearrangement joins TRBV9 to TRBJ2-1, with a possible D match to TRBD2 (5 bases). The V gene's germline CDR1 is SGDLS and CDR2 YYNGEE. This CDR3 has 16 residues. Trimming stripped 0 bases from V and 7 bases from J, with 17 bases between.

The V and J genes are TRBV10-3 and TRBJ1-1; TRBD1 matches 7 bases. Trimming cost V 5 bases and J 0 bases; bases outside gene matches: 9. From germline, CDR1 is ENHRY and CDR2 SYGVKD. The CDR3 has 16 residues. The CDR3 coding sequence is TGTGCCATCAGTCGGGTCCCGGGACAGTTGAACACTGAAGCTTTCTTT. Translating gives CAISRVPGQLNTEAFF.

In this sample, this clone turned up a few times. The chain is built from TRBV6-6 and TRBJ1-2; D not certain. The CDR3 has 14 amino acids. Trimming took 0 bases from V and 4 from J, leaving 9 bases between them. Per the germline V gene, CDR1 is MNHNY and CDR2 is SVGAGI (reference sequence). In DNA, the CDR3 is TGTGCCAGCAGTTACTCTGGGTACAGCTATGGCTACACCTTC. Amino acid sequence: CASSYSGYSYGYTF.

V gene TRBV5-4 combines with J gene TRBJ1-2; maybe TRBD1 (5 bases). V lost 3 bases, J lost 4 bases, and 10 bases lay in between. Germline CDR1 and CDR2: SGHNT and YYREEE (reference sequence). The CDR3 is 13 amino acids. The CDR3 DNA follows: TGTGCCAGCAGCTCGGACACAATCTATGGCTACACCTTC. It is translated as CASSSDTIYGYTF.

This rearrangement joins TRBV6-1 to TRBJ1-5; D is undetermined. The CDR3 extends over 15 amino acids. V was clipped by 5 bases and J by 4 bases, with 15 bases between them. Germline V gene lookup returns CDR1 MNHNS and CDR2 SASEGT. CDR3 nucleotide sequence: TGTGCCAGCAGTTTCACGACGGGAGAAAATCAGCCCCAGCATTTT. Protein sequence: CASSFTTGENQPQHF.

This clone was counted only a few times. The genes are TRBV30 and TRBJ2-2; 7 bases agree with TRBD1. This CDR3 has 12 amino acids. The V gene end was trimmed by 6 bases and the J gene end by 6 bases; junction bases not matched to a gene: 4. Germline V gene lookup returns CDR1 GTSNPN and CDR2 SVGIG (reference sequence). CDR3 sequence: CACDREAGELFF. In DNA form, the CDR3 reads TGTGCCTGCGACAGGGAAGCCGGGGAGCTGTTTTTT.